The text below deals with one T cell receptor beta chain. What it binds is not known. Sequencing relied on a cDNA template that was reverse transcribed from extracted RNA. Repertoires were generated with immunoSEQ multiplex PCR, while TCRdb's copy carries only in-frame clones and drops some. The data show about 140,000 clones, with 40% to 55% seen just once and over 0.85% held by the top ten. Trimming shortened V by 4 bases and J by 0 bases, and 12 bases separated the two germline ends. This CDR3 is built from 15 residues. The data stem from a study of CD8+ T cells in alopecia areata. Findings of the study overall: Mice showed clearer TCR sharing than patients did, a gap that was possibly HLA-related.

V is TRBV23-1 and J is TRBJ1-1; unclear D gene. TRBV23-1 is filed as an ORF, its function uncertain. The sample in question was CD4+ T cells sorted from blood, obtained at week 0. The source of this sequence is a human donor with alopecia areata. CDR3 sequence reads: CASSRPKPMNTEAFF. The CDR3 coding sequence is TGCGCCAGCAGTCGGCCAAAGCCCATGAACACTGAAGCTTTCTTT.